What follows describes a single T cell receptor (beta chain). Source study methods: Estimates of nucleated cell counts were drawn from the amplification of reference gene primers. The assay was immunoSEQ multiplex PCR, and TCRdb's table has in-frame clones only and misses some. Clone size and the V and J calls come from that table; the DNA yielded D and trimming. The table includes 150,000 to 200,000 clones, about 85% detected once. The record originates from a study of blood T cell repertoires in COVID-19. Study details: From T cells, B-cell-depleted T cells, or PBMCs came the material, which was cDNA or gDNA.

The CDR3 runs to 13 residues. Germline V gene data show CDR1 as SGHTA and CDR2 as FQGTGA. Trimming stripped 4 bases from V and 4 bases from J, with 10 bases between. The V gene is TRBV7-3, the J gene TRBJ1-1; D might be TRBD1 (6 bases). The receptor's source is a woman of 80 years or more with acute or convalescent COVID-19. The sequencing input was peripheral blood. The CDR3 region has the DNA TGTGCCAGCAGCTATACAGGGAGCACTGAAGCTTTCTTT. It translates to CASSYTGSTEAFF.